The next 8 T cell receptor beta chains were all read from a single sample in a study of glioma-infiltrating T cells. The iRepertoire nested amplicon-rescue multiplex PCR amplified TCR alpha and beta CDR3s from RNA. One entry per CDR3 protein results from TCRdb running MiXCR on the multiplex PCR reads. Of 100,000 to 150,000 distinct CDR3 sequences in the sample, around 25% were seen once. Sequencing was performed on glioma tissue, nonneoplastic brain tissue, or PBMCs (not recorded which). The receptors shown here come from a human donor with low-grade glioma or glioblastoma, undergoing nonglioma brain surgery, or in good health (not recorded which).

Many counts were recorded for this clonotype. This CDR3 is CATSDLLRTGISSYEQYV. The DNA for the CDR3 is TGTGCCACCAGTGATTTGCTCCGTACCGGGATAAGCTCCTACGAGCAGTACGTC. The rearrangement joins TRBV24-1 to TRBJ2-7; D is perhaps TRBD2 (5 bases). The CDR3 is 18 amino acids. CDR1 is KGHDR, CDR2 SFDVKD, per germline. With 0 bases removed from V and 0 bases from J, the gap between germline ends came to 17 bases.

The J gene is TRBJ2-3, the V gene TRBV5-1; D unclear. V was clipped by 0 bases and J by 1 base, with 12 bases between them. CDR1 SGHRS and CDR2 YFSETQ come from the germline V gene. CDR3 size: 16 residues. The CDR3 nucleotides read TGCGCCAGCAGCTTGGAGAGTCTAGGCGGCACAGATACGCAGTATTTT. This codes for CASSLESLGGTDTQYF.

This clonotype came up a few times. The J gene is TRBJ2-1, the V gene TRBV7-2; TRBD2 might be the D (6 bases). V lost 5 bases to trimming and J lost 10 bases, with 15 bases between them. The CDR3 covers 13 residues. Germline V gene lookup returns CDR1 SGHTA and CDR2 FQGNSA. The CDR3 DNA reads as TGTGCCAGCAGCCGTGGGACTTCGGGCGAGCAGTTCTTC. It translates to CASSRGTSGEQFF.

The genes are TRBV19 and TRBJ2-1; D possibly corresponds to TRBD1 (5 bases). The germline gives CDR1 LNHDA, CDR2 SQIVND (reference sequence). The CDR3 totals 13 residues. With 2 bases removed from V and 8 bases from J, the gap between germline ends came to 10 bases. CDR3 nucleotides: TGTGCCAGTAGTATAAGGGGCCTCGATGAGCAGTTCTTC. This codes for CASSIRGLDEQFF.

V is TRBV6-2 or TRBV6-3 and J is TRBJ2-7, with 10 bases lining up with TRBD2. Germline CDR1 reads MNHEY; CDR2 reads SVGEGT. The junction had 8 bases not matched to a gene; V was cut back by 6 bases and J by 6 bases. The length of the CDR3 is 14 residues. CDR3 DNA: TGTGCCAGCAGGGAGCGGGAGGGTACCTCCGAGCAGTACGTC. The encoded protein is CASREREGTSEQYV.

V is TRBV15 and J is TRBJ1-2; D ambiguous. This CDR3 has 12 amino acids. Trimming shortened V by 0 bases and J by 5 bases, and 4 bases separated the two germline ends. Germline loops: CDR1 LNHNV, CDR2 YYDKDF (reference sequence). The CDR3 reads CATSRDEYGYTF. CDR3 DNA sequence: TGTGCCACCAGCAGAGATGAGTATGGCTACACCTTC.

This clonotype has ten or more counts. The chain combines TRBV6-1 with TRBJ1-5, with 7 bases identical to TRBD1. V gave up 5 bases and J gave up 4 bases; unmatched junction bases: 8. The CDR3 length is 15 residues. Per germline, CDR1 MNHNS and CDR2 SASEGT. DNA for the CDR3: TGTGCCAGCAGTCCGACAGGGAATGGGAATCAGCCCCAGCATTTT. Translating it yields CASSPTGNGNQPQHF.

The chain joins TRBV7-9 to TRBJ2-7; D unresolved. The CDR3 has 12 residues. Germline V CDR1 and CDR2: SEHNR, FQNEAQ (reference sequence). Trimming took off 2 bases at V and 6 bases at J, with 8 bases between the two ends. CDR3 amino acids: CASSLLGAEQYV. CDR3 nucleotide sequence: TGTGCCAGCAGCTTATTGGGCGCCGAGCAGTACGTC.